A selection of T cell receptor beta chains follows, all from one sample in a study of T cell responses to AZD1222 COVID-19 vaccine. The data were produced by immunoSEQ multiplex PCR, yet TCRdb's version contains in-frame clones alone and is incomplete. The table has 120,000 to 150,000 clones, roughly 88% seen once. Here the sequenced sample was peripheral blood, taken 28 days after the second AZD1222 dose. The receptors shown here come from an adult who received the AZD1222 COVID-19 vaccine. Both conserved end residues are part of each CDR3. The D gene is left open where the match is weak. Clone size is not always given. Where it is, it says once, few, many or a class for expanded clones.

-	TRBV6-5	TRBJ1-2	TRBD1	TGTGCCAGCACCGAGTACAGGGGGCGTTATGGCTACACCTTC	CASTEYRGRYGYTF
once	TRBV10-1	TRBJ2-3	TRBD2	TGCGCCAGCAGTGCCACTAGCGGGGGTTCAGATACGCAGTATTTT	CASSATSGGSDTQYF
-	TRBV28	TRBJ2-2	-	TGTGCCAGCAGGCCTCCCGATCAGGGCCGGCGGGAGCTGTTTTTT	CASRPPDQGRRELFF
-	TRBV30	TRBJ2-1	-	TGTGCCTGGAGTGTAGGCCCGGGACCGCGTGAGCAGTTCTTC	CAWSVGPGPREQFF
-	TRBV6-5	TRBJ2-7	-	TGTGCCAGCAGCAGCCCTTACGAGCAGTACTTC	CASSSPYEQYF
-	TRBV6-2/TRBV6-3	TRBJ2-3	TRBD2	TGTGCCAGCAGTTACACAAGCGGGAATAGGGATACGCAGTATTTT	CASSYTSGNRDTQYF
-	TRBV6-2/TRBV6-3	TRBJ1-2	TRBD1	TGTGCCAGCAGTTACGGGCAGGGGGCCTACACCTTC	CASSYGQGAYTF
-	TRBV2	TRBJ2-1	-	TGTGCCAGCAGTGAAGCCGGGAACCGTACCCCCTACAATGAGCAGTTCTTC	CASSEAGNRTPYNEQFF
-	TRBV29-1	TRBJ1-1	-	TGCAGCGTTTCCCTATCCGGGACAATGACTGAAGCTTTCTTT	CSVSLSGTMTEAFF
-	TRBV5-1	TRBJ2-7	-	TGCGCCAGCAGCTTGGGCAGCGGTCCCTACGAGCAGTACTTC	CASSLGSGPYEQYF
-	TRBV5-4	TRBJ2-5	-	TGTGCCAGCAGCTTGGAGGGTGGTAGAGAAGAGACCCAGTACTTC	CASSLEGGREETQYF
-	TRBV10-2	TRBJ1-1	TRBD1	TGCGCCAGCAGTGACCGTAGGGGGCGGAACACTGAAGCTTTCTTT	CASSDRRGRNTEAFF
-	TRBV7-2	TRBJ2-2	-	TGTGCCAGCAGCTTATATCCTGCGGGGGAGCTGTTTTTT	CASSLYPAGELFF
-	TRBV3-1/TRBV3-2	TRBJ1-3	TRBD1	TGTGCCAGCACCGGGACAGCTGTCAACACCATATATTTT	CASTGTAVNTIYF
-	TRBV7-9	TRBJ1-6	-	TGTGCCAGCAGCCAAGGGGTCGAAAATTCACCCCTCCACTTT	CASSQGVENSPLHF
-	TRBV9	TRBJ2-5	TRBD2	TGTGCCAGCAGCACCGCTTGGGGGGGTGGCGAGACCCAGTACTTC	CASSTAWGGGETQYF
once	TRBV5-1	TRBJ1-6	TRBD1	TGCGCCAGCAGCTTGGGGACAGGGATTAATTCACCCCTCCACTTT	CASSLGTGINSPLHF
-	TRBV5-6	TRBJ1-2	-	TGTGCCAGCAGCCCGGCGTTTAACTATGGCTACACCTTC	CASSPAFNYGYTF
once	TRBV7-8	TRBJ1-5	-	TGTGCCAGCAGCTTAGCAGGACAGCGTAATCAGCCCCAGCATTTT	CASSLAGQRNQPQHF
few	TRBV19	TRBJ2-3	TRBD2	TGTGCCAGTAGACTAGCGGCCCAGCGGGATACGCAGTATTTT	CASRLAAQRDTQYF
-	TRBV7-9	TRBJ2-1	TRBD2	TGTGCCAGCTCAACCGGGACTAGCGGGAGAATTAGGAATGAGCAGTTCTTC	CASSTGTSGRIRNEQFF
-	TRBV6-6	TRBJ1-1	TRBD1	TGTGCCAGCAGATTCCCCCACAGGGGCGCTGAAGCTTTCTTT	CASRFPHRGAEAFF
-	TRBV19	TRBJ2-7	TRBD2	TGTGCCAGTAGGCTAGCGGGAGATAGCTCCTACGAGCAGTACTTC	CASRLAGDSSYEQYF
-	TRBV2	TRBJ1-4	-	TGTGCCAGCAGTATTCAGGGAGATAATGAAAAACTGTTTTTT	CASSIQGDNEKLFF
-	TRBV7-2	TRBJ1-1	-	TGTGCCAGCAGCTCCCTAGCTGGGACTGAAGCTTTCTTT	CASSSLAGTEAFF
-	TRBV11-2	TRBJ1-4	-	TGTGCCAGCAGCCCGGACCAATTGAATGAAAAACTGTTTTTT	CASSPDQLNEKLFF
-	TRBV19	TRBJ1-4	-	TGTGCCAGCCGTGCCTCGACAGGAAAGGAGGAAAAACTGTTTTTT	CASRASTGKEEKLFF
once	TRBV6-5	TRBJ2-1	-	TGTGCCAGCAAATTAGGAGGGGCGCCGGATGAGCAGTTCTTC	CASKLGGAPDEQFF
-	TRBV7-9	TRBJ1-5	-	TGTGCCAGCAGCTTTGAGGGGAATCAGCCCCAGCATTTT	CASSFEGNQPQHF
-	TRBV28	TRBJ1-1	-	TGTGCCAGCAGTTTGGTTGTGGGCTTGAGCACTGAAGCTTTCTTT	CASSLVVGLSTEAFF
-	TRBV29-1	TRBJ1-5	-	TGCAGCGTTGGAGTGGGGAGTAGCAATCAGCCCCAGCATTTT	CSVGVGSSNQPQHF
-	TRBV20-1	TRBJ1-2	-	TGCAGTGCTAGTGAACTCTCTTATGGCTACACCTTC	CSASELSYGYTF
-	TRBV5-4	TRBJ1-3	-	TGTGCCAGCAGCCCAGGATCAAACTCTGGAAACACCATATATTTT	CASSPGSNSGNTIYF
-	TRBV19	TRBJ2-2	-	TGTGCCAGTAGTATTTCGGGGAGATCAAACACCGGGGAGCTGTTTTTT	CASSISGRSNTGELFF
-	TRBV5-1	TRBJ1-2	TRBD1	TGCGCCAGCAGCCCCGGGACAGGGCACATAGCTAACTATGGCTACACCTTC	CASSPGTGHIANYGYTF
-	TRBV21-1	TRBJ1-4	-	TGTGCCAGCAGCAAAGCGCCCCTTCTTGACAGGCACCGATACCGGGCTAATGAAAAACTGTTTTTT	CASSKAPLLDRHRYRANEKLFF
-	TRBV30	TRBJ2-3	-	TGTGCCAGGAAGACAGGAGATACGCAGTATTTT	CARKTGDTQYF
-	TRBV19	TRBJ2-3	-	TGTGCCAGTAGTACACGGATCACAGATACGCAGTATTTT	CASSTRITDTQYF
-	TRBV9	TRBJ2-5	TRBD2	TGTGCCAGCAGCCCCGGGGGGGGCGAAGAGACCCAGTACTTC	CASSPGGGEETQYF
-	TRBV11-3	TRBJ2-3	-	TGTGCCAGCACCAAAAACCACCCTAGGCGGGGCACAGATACGCAGTATTTT	CASTKNHPRRGTDTQYF
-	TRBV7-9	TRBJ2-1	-	TGTGCCAGCAGCTTACCCGCAGGGGCGAAGTTTTACAATGAGCAGTTCTTC	CASSLPAGAKFYNEQFF